This record looks at one TCR beta chain sequence and its context. Its target is unknown. Trimming cost V 5 bases and J 4 bases, with 13 bases left between them. The CDR3 is 14 residues long. Germline V gene lookup returns CDR1 SGHTA and CDR2 FQGNSA. The sample is drawn from a study of cytomegalovirus exposure and HLA in healthy donors. Study-wide results and caveats: A further, later analysis showed that HLA-associated TCR beta chains (compared with equally common others) were more clonally expanded.

It was with 60 Vbeta and 13 Jbeta primers that the PCR ran. The data were produced by immunoSEQ multiplex PCR, yet TCRdb's version contains in-frame clones alone and is incomplete. Among 170,000 or so clones, about 80% were seen once, and the ten largest hold 0.69%. Sequenced: PBMCs. V gene TRBV7-2 combines with J gene TRBJ2-3; tentative D call: TRBD2 (6 bases). The sequence derives from a woman aged 40 to 50 in good health and CMV-seronegative. The CDR3 spells CASSQDYFSDTQYF. Here the CDR3 DNA reads TGTGCCAGCAGCCAGGACTATTTCTCAGATACGCAGTATTTT.